The next 17 T cell receptor beta chains were all read from a single sample in a study of control samples from healthy donors and cancer patients. Repertoires were generated with immunoSEQ multiplex PCR, while TCRdb's copy carries only in-frame clones and drops some. The top ten hold 4.9% of the sample, which has 130,000 to 150,000 clones, roughly nine tenths seen once. The sequenced sample was blood. The receptor source for this set is a young man in good health.

V is TRBV9 and J is TRBJ1-4; D is unresolved. Germline CDR1 and CDR2: SGDLS and YYNGEE. The CDR3 length is 15 residues. Trimming stripped 4 bases from V and 8 bases from J, with 18 bases between. This CDR3 is CASSLGTVSLEKLFF. The DNA of the CDR3 is TGTGCCAGCAGCCTCGGTACCGTGTCGTTGGAAAAACTGTTTTTT. Based on the CDR3 plus reference TRBV9 and TRBJ1-4, the full variable domain is DSGVTQTPKHLITATGQRVTLRCSPRSGDLSVYWYQQSLDQGLQFLIQYYNGEERAKGNILERFSAQQFPDLHSELNLSSLELGDSALYFCASSLGTVSLEKLFFGSGTQLSVL.

This clone came up once. The chain recombines TRBV11-2 with TRBJ2-3; 7 positions match TRBD2. V shed 1 base, J shed 0 bases, and the junction held 7 bases outside the gene matches. Germline V CDR1 and CDR2: SGHAT, FQNNGV. This CDR3 is built from 17 residues. CDR3 sequence: CASSLVWAGDSTDTQYF. CDR3 sequence (DNA): TGTGCCAGCAGCTTAGTTTGGGCGGGGGACAGCACAGATACGCAGTATTTT.

CDR3 sequence reads: CASSRGENEKLFF. The CDR3 DNA is TGTGCCAGCAGCCGAGGGGAAAATGAAAAACTGTTTTTT. The chain links TRBV5-6 to TRBJ1-4, with D maybe TRBD1 (5 bases). From germline, CDR1 is SGHDT and CDR2 YYEEEE. V gave up 4 bases and J gave up 5 bases, with 9 bases separating them. CDR3 size: 13 residues.

The genes are TRBV7-8 and TRBJ1-5, with 7 bases lining up with TRBD1. V lost 5 bases and J lost 15; bases outside the gene matches: 16. Germline loops: CDR1 SGHVS, CDR2 FQNEAQ. CDR3 size: 14 residues. In nucleotides, the CDR3 is TGTGCCAGCAGCCTACAGGGGCCGCCCGGGGAACGGCATTTT. It yields the protein CASSLQGPPGERHF.

The V gene is TRBV29-1, the J gene TRBJ1-1; the match to TRBD1 covers 9 bases. V lost 7 bases to trimming and J lost 4 bases; unmatched junction nucleotides: 4. The V gene's germline CDR1 is SQVTM and CDR2 ANQGSEA. This CDR3 is built from 12 residues. The CDR3 DNA reads as TGCAGCGGGACGGACAGGGGCACTGAAGCTTTCTTT. Translated: CSGTDRGTEAFF.

The V gene is TRBV15, the J gene TRBJ2-7; 7 nucleotides align to TRBD1. CDR3 length: 14 residues. After removal of 3 bases from V and 3 bases from J, the junction contained 5 bases not matched to a gene. From germline, CDR1 is LNHNV and CDR2 YYDKDF (reference sequence). CDR3 amino acids: CATSRAGTVYEQYF. The CDR3 region has the DNA TGTGCCACCAGCAGGGCCGGGACAGTCTACGAGCAGTACTTC.

V usage is TRBV4-3 and J usage is TRBJ2-3; the match to TRBD2 covers 12 bases. The CDR3 length is 16 residues. The ends lost 0 bases at V and 4 bases at J; junction bases unmatched: 2. Per the germline V gene, CDR1 is LGHNA and CDR2 is YSLEER. In DNA, the CDR3 is TGCGCCAGCAGCCAAGATCTAGCGGGGGGGCCAGATACGCAGTATTTT. Its protein is CASSQDLAGGPDTQYF.

The chain combines TRBV25-1 with TRBJ2-3, with 7 bases fitting TRBD2. The trim removed 3 bases at V and 4 bases at J, leaving 7 bases unmatched. The germline V gene encodes CDR1 MGHDK and CDR2 SYGVNS. The CDR3 runs 15 residues. The CDR3 spells CASSDRRLAADTQYF. In nucleotides, the CDR3 is TGTGCCAGCAGTGACCGCCGACTAGCCGCAGATACGCAGTATTTT. Full variable domain (outside the CDR3, taken from reference TRBV25-1 and TRBJ2-3): EADIYQTPRYLVIGTGKKITLECSQTMGHDKMYWYQQDPGMELHLIHYSYGVNSTEKGDLSSESTVSRIRTEHFPLTLESARPSHTSQYLCASSDRRLAADTQYFGPGTRLTVL.

The chain links TRBV11-2 to TRBJ1-2; 10 bases agree with TRBD1. CDR1 and CDR2 (germline): SGHAT, FQNNGV. This CDR3 comprises 14 residues. Trimming took 8 bases from V and 5 from J; bases not matched to a gene: 8. The CDR3 coding sequence is TGTGCCAGCCGAGGGGGACAGGGGCTGTATGGCTACACCTTC. Its protein is CASRGGQGLYGYTF.

Concerning this clone: One junction end disagrees with the germline gene, perhaps due to a read error. This chain links TRBV2 with TRBJ1-2; no definite D call. Germline V gives CDR1 SNHLY, CDR2 FYNNEI. The CDR3 consists of 15 residues. DNA of the CDR3: TGTGCTAGCAAAGGGTTCGCAGGTTCGCCGGGCGGCTACACCTTC. Amino acid sequence: CASKGFAGSPGGYTF.

This chain links TRBV29-1 with TRBJ2-7; TRBD2 is a possible D gene (6 bases). V lost 8 bases and J 7 bases, leaving 9 bases between the germline ends. CDR3 length equals 9 residues. CDR1 and CDR2 (germline): SQVTM, ANQGSEA. CDR3 sequence: CSSRGEQYF. The CDR3 DNA reads TGCAGCTCACGGGGGGAGCAGTACTTC.

This clone was detected only once. The chain joins TRBV7-2 to TRBJ1-6, with a tentative D call TRBD1 (5 bases). Trimming removed 5 bases at V and 7 bases at J, with 21 bases between. CDR1 and CDR2 from the germline V gene are SGHTA and FQGNSA. The CDR3 length is 17 residues. The CDR3 protein is CASSPALGGGRNSPLHF. The CDR3 DNA follows: TGTGCCAGCAGCCCAGCCCTCGGGGGAGGACGGAATTCACCCCTCCACTTT.

In its sample, this clone was seen once. The rearrangement links TRBV11-2 to TRBJ2-1; 8 positions match TRBD1. Trimming cost V 5 bases and J 9 bases; bases outside gene matches: 3. Germline assignment: CDR1 SGHAT and CDR2 FQNNGV. This CDR3 region has 12 residues. The CDR3 is CASSTDRGEQFF. Written as DNA, the CDR3 is TGTGCCAGCAGCACCGACAGGGGTGAGCAGTTCTTC.

This chain links TRBV28 with TRBJ1-2, with no clear D. Trimming pared 5 bases from V and 0 bases from J, leaving 16 bases between. CDR3 size: 16 residues. CDR1 is MDHEN and CDR2 is SYDVKM in the germline V gene. DNA of the CDR3: TGTGCCAGCAGTCTACCGAACACTGAAGCTAACTATGGCTACACCTTC. Encoded protein: CASSLPNTEANYGYTF.

The V gene is TRBV10-1, the J gene TRBJ2-7, with 10 bases lining up with TRBD2. Germline-derived CDR1 and CDR2 are WNHNN and SYGVQD (reference sequence). The junction had 6 bases not matched to a gene; V was cut back by 1 base and J by 0 bases. This CDR3 has 17 amino acids. The CDR3 here is CASSEYYGLAASYEQYF. CDR3 nucleotides: TGCGCCAGCAGTGAGTACTATGGACTAGCGGCCTCCTACGAGCAGTACTTC.

This clone was detected once. The chain combines TRBV5-6 with TRBJ1-1; 7 bases are shared with TRBD1. CDR1 is SGHDT, CDR2 YYEEEE, per germline. The CDR3 spans 15 residues. With V trimmed by 0 bases and J by 3 bases, 5 bases remained unmatched. The CDR3 region is CASSLGWGQHTEAFF. The DNA for the CDR3 is TGTGCCAGCAGCTTGGGTTGGGGACAGCACACTGAAGCTTTCTTT.

The CDR3 protein is CASSQDTRIGKNIQYF. CDR3 in DNA: TGCGCCAGCAGCCAAGATACCCGGATCGGCAAAAACATTCAGTACTTC. The V and J genes are TRBV4-3 and TRBJ2-4, with D uncertain. V gave up 0 bases and J gave up 3 bases, with 12 bases separating them. This CDR3 region has 16 residues. Germline values: CDR1 LGHNA, CDR2 YSLEER.